This TCR beta chain was obtained from a study of chemoradiotherapy in HPV16-positive cancers. In regard to this clone: Its target is not known.

Assay: immunoSEQ multiplex PCR; the TCRdb copy retains only in-frame clones and omits some. The repertoire includes tens of thousands of clones, about 88% of them detected once, and under 2.5% sits in the top ten. Study results and caveats: HPV-specific T cells were functionally defined from only a couple of HPV16-positive patients.

The sequence was collected from a human donor with HPV-associated anogenital cancer. This material consisted of blood, taken from a patient who underwent chemoradiotherapy.

The CDR3 reads CASTATDTQYF. DNA for the CDR3: TGTGCCAGCACGGCGACAGATACGCAGTATTTT. This chain joins TRBV7-9 and TRBJ2-3, with unresolved D. Trimming stripped 7 bases from V and 3 bases from J, with 5 bases between. Germline-derived CDR1 and CDR2 are SEHNR and FQNEAQ (reference sequence). CDR3 length equals 11 residues.